One sample yielded the 26 T cell receptor beta chains listed below, sequenced in a study of cytomegalovirus exposure and HLA in healthy donors. Both 60 Vbeta primers and 13 Jbeta primers went into the PCR. Assay used: immunoSEQ multiplex PCR; TCRdb lists only in-frame clones, some missing. The table for this sample gives approximately 27,000 clones. The sequencing sample was made of PBMCs. These receptors were collected from a man aged 30 to 45 in good health and CMV-seronegative.

This sequence joins TRBV7-2 and TRBJ1-2; TRBD1 agrees at 8 bases. After removal of 3 bases from V and 6 bases from J, the junction contained 3 bases not matched to a gene. The germline V gene encodes CDR1 SGHTA and CDR2 FQGNSA. CDR3 length: 13 residues. CDR3 DNA sequence: TGTGCCAGCAGCTTCATGACAGGGGATGGCTACACCTTC. The encoded protein is CASSFMTGDGYTF. The full variable domain, its missing parts supplied by reference TRBV7-2 and TRBJ1-2, is GAGVSQSPSNKVTEKGKDVELRCDPISGHTALYWYRQSLGQGLEFLIYFQGNSAPDKSGLPSDRFSAERTGGSVSTLTIQRTQQEDSAVYLCASSFMTGDGYTFGSGTRLTVV.

The chain employs TRBV7-8 and TRBJ1-6; no firm D call. This CDR3 is built from 13 residues. Germline V lookup: CDR1 SGHVS, CDR2 FQNEAQ. Trimming pared 5 bases from V and 8 bases from J, leaving 10 bases between. Here the CDR3 reads CASSANLDSPLHF. Written as DNA, the CDR3 is TGTGCCAGCAGCGCTAACCTGGATTCACCCCTCCACTTT.

The rearrangement uses TRBV4-3 and TRBJ2-7, with 8 positions matching TRBD1. V trimming: 4 bases; J trimming: 0 bases; junction bases outside the gene matches: 2. The CDR3 extends over 14 amino acids. Germline-derived CDR1 and CDR2 are LGHNA and YSLEER. CDR3 region: CASSLGQGSYEQYF. In nucleotides, the CDR3 is TGCGCCAGCAGCCTAGGACAGGGCTCCTACGAGCAGTACTTC.

The V gene is TRBV6-1, the J gene TRBJ2-3; TRBD1 agrees at 7 bases. The CDR3 totals 15 residues. The trim removed 6 bases at V and 4 bases at J, leaving 10 bases unmatched. Germline assignment: CDR1 MNHNS and CDR2 SASEGT. In nucleotides, the CDR3 is TGTGCCAGCAGACTGACAGGGCTAGCCTCAGATACGCAGTATTTT. It yields the protein CASRLTGLASDTQYF.

The V call is TRBV5-8, the J call TRBJ1-5; D not certain. Germline V gene data show CDR1 as SGHTS and CDR2 as YDEGEE. CDR3 length: 16 residues. The ends were cut back, 3 bases at V and 5 bases at J, with 18 bases in the middle. The CDR3 spells CASSSGRRVYDQPQHF. Written as DNA, the CDR3 is TGTGCCAGCAGCTCTGGCCGTCGGGTGTATGATCAGCCCCAGCATTTT.

This rearrangement joins TRBV14 to TRBJ2-7, with TRBD1 as a possible D gene (5 bases). With 3 bases removed from V and 5 bases from J, the gap between germline ends came to 14 bases. The length of the CDR3 is 14 residues. Germline loops: CDR1 SGHDN, CDR2 FVKESK. The DNA for the CDR3 is TGTGCCAGCAGCCAGGGAAGGGGTAGCCACGAGCAGTACTTC. Translation: CASSQGRGSHEQYF.

The genes are TRBV18 and TRBJ1-5; D gene uncertain. The V end was cut by 8 bases, the J end by 7 bases, with 21 bases between. CDR1 and CDR2 from the germline V gene are KGHSH and LQKENI. This CDR3 is 15 amino acids long. CDR3 DNA: TGTGCCAGCCGAGCCGACCCGTTTGAGGAGCAGCCCCAGCATTTT. It is translated as CASRADPFEEQPQHF.

V usage is TRBV6-1 and J usage is TRBJ1-1; D is ambiguous. This CDR3 is 15 amino acids long. With 7 bases removed from V and 7 bases from J, the gap between germline ends came to 22 bases. The germline V gene encodes CDR1 MNHNS and CDR2 SASEGT. CDR3 nucleotide sequence: TGTGCCAGCATCAACCTGGCGCGGGGTTTAGGTGAAGCTTTCTTT. Its protein is CASINLARGLGEAFF.

The V gene is TRBV7-9, the J gene TRBJ2-1, with TRBD2 matching over 11 bases. The CDR3 consists of 18 residues. Germline V lookup: CDR1 SEHNR, CDR2 FQNEAQ (reference sequence). V shed 7 bases and J 6 bases; nucleotides not matched to a gene: 17. The CDR3 sequence: CASNKEPTSGSHVNEQFF. The CDR3 DNA is TGTGCCAGCAACAAAGAGCCCACTAGCGGGAGCCATGTCAATGAGCAGTTCTTC.

Notes on this clone: At the DNA level, this CDR3 is encoded by other sequences in the same sample as well. This chain links TRBV4-3 with TRBJ2-7; 11 nucleotides line up with TRBD2. The length of the CDR3 is 16 residues. The germline CDR1 and CDR2 sequences are LGHNA and YSLEER. V shed 3 bases, J shed 2 bases, and the junction held 6 bases outside the gene matches. This CDR3 is CASSQGASGGTYEQYF. The CDR3 DNA sequence: TGCGCCAGCAGCCAGGGTGCTAGCGGGGGGACCTACGAGCAGTACTTC.

The chain links TRBV28 to TRBJ2-7; D is possibly TRBD2 (6 bases). Trimming pared 2 bases from V and 6 bases from J, leaving 8 bases between. Germline V CDR1 and CDR2: MDHEN, SYDVKM. The CDR3 covers 12 residues. As DNA, the CDR3 is TGTGCCAGCAGTTTAATGGAGGGCGAGCAGTACTTC. Translation: CASSLMEGEQYF.

The genes are TRBV19 and TRBJ2-7, with 9 bases fitting TRBD1. The CDR3 spans 13 residues. Germline-derived CDR1 and CDR2 are LNHDA and SQIVND (reference sequence). V shed 7 bases and J 6 bases; nucleotides not matched to a gene: 7. CDR3 protein: CASTDRGKLEQYF. The CDR3 region has the DNA TGTGCCAGTACTGACAGGGGGAAGCTCGAGCAGTACTTC.

The V and J genes are TRBV7-2 and TRBJ2-5; 9 bases are shared with TRBD2. The J call is doubtful: the DNA matches TRBJ2-7 better. The CDR3 is 15 residues long. Germline V lookup: CDR1 SGHTA, CDR2 FQGNSA. CDR3 loop: CASSDSGSPFHEQYF. In DNA form, the CDR3 reads TGTGCCAGCAGCGATAGCGGGAGCCCCTTCCACGAGCAGTACTTC.

The chain is built from TRBV7-9 and TRBJ1-5; D uncertain. In germline, CDR1 is SEHNR, CDR2 FQNEAQ (reference sequence). This CDR3 has 13 residues. Trimming removed 3 bases from V and 7 bases from J, with 10 bases in between. CDR3 sequence reads: CASSFEGTQPQHF. CDR3 in DNA: TGTGCCAGCAGCTTTGAGGGAACCCAGCCCCAGCATTTT.

The chain is built from TRBV5-4 and TRBJ2-7; D is possibly TRBD2 (5 bases). With 6 bases removed from V and 7 bases from J, the gap between germline ends came to 17 bases. Germline V CDR1 and CDR2: SGHNT, YYREEE (reference sequence). CDR3 length: 13 residues. CDR3 sequence: CASTEGGQVEQYF. In DNA form, the CDR3 reads TGTGCCAGCACCGAGGGCGGCCAAGTTGAGCAGTACTTC.

Written as DNA, the CDR3 is TGTGCCAGTAAGGGGGACCTTCGGATTCCGACAACTAATGAAAAACTGTTTTTT. Translating gives CASKGDLRIPTTNEKLFF. The chain combines TRBV19 with TRBJ1-4, with D possibly matching TRBD1 (6 bases). Germline V CDR1 and CDR2: LNHDA, SQIVND (reference sequence). This CDR3 spans 18 amino acids. V shed 7 bases and J shed 0 bases, with 21 bases lying between them.

V usage is TRBV5-6 and J usage is TRBJ2-3; 9 bases fit TRBD1. CDR1 and CDR2 from the germline V gene are SGHDT and YYEEEE. The CDR3 sequence is 16 residues long. V was clipped by 0 bases and J by 6 bases; unmatched bases: 8. The CDR3 reads CASSLETGGSMDTQYF. CDR3 nucleotides: TGTGCCAGCAGCTTGGAAACAGGGGGCTCCATGGATACGCAGTATTTT.

The rearrangement links TRBV7-2 to TRBJ1-6, with D unresolved. Germline V CDR1 and CDR2: SGHTA, FQGNSA. The CDR3 runs to 13 residues. V was trimmed by 6 bases and J by 12 bases, leaving 15 bases between them. The CDR3 bases are TGTGCCAGCAGTTTCGATCGGAGGGTACCCCTCCACTTT. It specifies CASSFDRRVPLHF.

The chain carries TRBV13 and TRBJ2-7; TRBD2 aligns across 10 bases. The CDR3 has 15 amino acids. Trimming cost V 3 bases and J 3 bases; bases outside gene matches: 5. Per germline, CDR1 PRHDT and CDR2 FYEKMQ (reference sequence). In DNA form, the CDR3 reads TGTGCCAGCAGCTTTACTAGCGGGGCACACTACGAGCAGTACTTC. Amino acid sequence: CASSFTSGAHYEQYF.

V is TRBV28 and J is TRBJ1-1; tentative D call: TRBD1 (5 bases). Germline loops: CDR1 MDHEN, CDR2 SYDVKM. CDR3 length: 15 amino acids. Trimming removed 7 bases from V and 3 bases from J, with 18 bases in between. The CDR3 bases are TGTGCCAGCACCACAGGTGGTAATGTCGACACTGAAGCTTTCTTT. This codes for CASTTGGNVDTEAFF.

The V and J genes are TRBV7-9 and TRBJ2-5, with 8 bases fitting TRBD2. V lost 5 bases to trimming and J lost 5 bases; unmatched junction nucleotides: 10. This CDR3 region has 15 residues. Germline CDR1 reads SEHNR; CDR2 reads FQNEAQ (reference sequence). The CDR3: CASSLSSGGMETQYF. The DNA for the CDR3 is TGTGCCAGCAGCCTGTCAAGCGGGGGCATGGAGACCCAGTACTTC.

The CDR3 loop is CASSLDGSTYEQYF. CDR3 sequence (DNA): TGTGCCAGCAGTTTAGACGGGAGTACTTACGAGCAGTACTTC. The chain uses TRBV28 and TRBJ2-7, with D possibly TRBD2 on 6 matching bases. Germline CDR1 MDHEN, CDR2 SYDVKM. V was clipped by 2 bases and J by 4 bases, with 12 bases between them. This CDR3 is 14 amino acids long.

This chain uses TRBV7-2 with TRBJ1-5; perhaps TRBD1 as D (6 bases). The CDR3 is made up of 15 amino acids. CDR1 and CDR2 (germline): SGHTA, FQGNSA. The V gene lost 5 bases and the J gene lost 6 bases, with 17 bases spanning the gap. Written as DNA, the CDR3 is TGTGCCAGCAGCCCGGAGGCGGGGGCGGGTCAGCCCCAGCATTTT. It specifies CASSPEAGAGQPQHF.

V usage is TRBV6-1 and J usage is TRBJ2-1; D not certain. The CDR3 totals 15 residues. The germline gives CDR1 MNHNS, CDR2 SASEGT. Between the trimmed V and J ends, which lost 4 bases and 0 bases, there was a span of 10 bases. The CDR3 DNA is TGTGCCAGCAGTGCGGGTTCGAGCTCCTACAATGAGCAGTTCTTC. It codes for CASSAGSSSYNEQFF.

In nucleotides, the CDR3 is TGTGCCAGCAGCTCCCCCGGGACTAGTAGATACAATGAGCAGTTCTTC. The encoded protein is CASSSPGTSRYNEQFF. The chain is built from TRBV7-6 and TRBJ2-1; TRBD2 aligns across 8 bases. Germline CDR1 and CDR2: SGHVS and FNYEAQ. V shed 4 bases, J shed 4 bases, and the junction held 9 bases outside the gene matches. The CDR3 spans 16 residues. The whole variable domain, filled in from reference TRBV7-6 and TRBJ2-1, reads GAGVSQSPRYKVTKRGQDVALRCDPISGHVSLYWYRQALGQGPEFLTYFNYEAQQDKSGLPNDRFSAERPEGSISTLTIQRTEQRDSAMYRCASSSPGTSRYNEQFFGPGTRLTVL.

The chain recombines TRBV28 with TRBJ1-5; 9 nucleotides line up with TRBD1. Losses at the gene ends were 5 bases for V and 4 bases for J; bases not matched to a gene: 9. This CDR3 contains 16 residues. The germline gives CDR1 MDHEN, CDR2 SYDVKM. The CDR3 nucleotides read TGTGCCAGCAGTCGATACAGGGGGCTGGGGAATCAGCCCCAGCATTTT. Its protein product is CASSRYRGLGNQPQHF.